The present TCR beta chain was sequenced within a study of CD8 T cells in Susac syndrome. The germline V gene encodes CDR1 MNHEY and CDR2 SVGEGT. Trimming at V came to 6 bases and at J to 6 bases, leaving 5 bases not matched to a gene. CDR3 size: 13 residues. The RNA, about 0.5 to 1 ug, was put through reverse transcription using random hexamers. An immunoSEQ multiplex PCR generated amplified TCR beta CDR3 products spanning 54 Vbeta and 13 Jbeta. TCRdb re-analysed the immunoSEQ multiplex PCR reads in MiXCR, keeping a single row per CDR3 protein. The sample contains some 120,000 distinct CDR3 sequences, 94% of which appear only once. The authors carried out high-throughput sequencing of TCR beta. They applied it to CD8+ and CD4+ T cells obtained from blood. The control group consisted of healthy donors matched for age and sex. In contrast to the negatively isolated CD8+ and CD4+ T cells, TEMRA cells were FACS-enriched.

The chain employs TRBV6-2 or TRBV6-3 and TRBJ1-2; 9 positions match TRBD1. This sequence was found in a human donor in good health. The specimen was CD4+ T cells from PBMCs. The CDR3 region is CASSPTGGDGYTF. CDR3 sequence (DNA): TGTGCCAGCAGCCCGACAGGGGGAGATGGCTACACCTTC.